These 24 T cell receptor beta chains share one sample of origin, sequenced in a study of post-analysis software for immune sequencing data (dated by TCRdb to the mid-2010s). The antigens of these receptors remain unknown. Results and caveats for the whole study, not just this receptor: Patients showed significantly higher frequencies than controls for five TRBV segments, among them TRBV5-6, TRBV5-1 and TRBV20-1.

Library prep was done by PCR. These reads were obtained on an Illumina HiSeq 2500. To reduce PCR and sequencing biases, unique molecular identifiers were incorporated into the TCR beta cDNA libraries. TCRdb trimmed the raw reads at Q25, called clones with MiXCR and kept productive beta chains. Each record represents a unique CDR3 protein, reported with the most common genes and DNA among its rows. The sample yields approximately 660,000 distinct CDR3 sequences; 55% to 70% were counted once. Together, the top ten hold roughly 10% of the sample. Sequencing was carried out using blood. All receptors derive from a girl aged 2 to 9 with multiple sclerosis.

The chain recombines TRBV29-1 with TRBJ2-3; 8 bases are a match to TRBD1. The CDR3 contains 12 residues. Trimming took 7 bases from V and 3 from J; bases not matched to a gene: 3. Germline CDR1 reads SQVTM; CDR2 reads ANQGSEA. DNA of the CDR3: TGCAGCGCTACAGGGGGTACAGATACGCAGTATTTT. It is translated as CSATGGTDTQYF.

The chain couples TRBV27 to TRBJ1-5; D ambiguous. Germline V gene sequence: CDR1 MNHEY, CDR2 SMNVEV (reference sequence). V lost 6 bases and J 6 bases, leaving 15 bases between the germline ends. The CDR3 has 14 amino acids. This CDR3 reads CASRLNPVGQPQHF. CDR3 DNA: TGTGCCAGCAGGCTAAACCCCGTGGGTCAGCCCCAGCATTTT.

The chain uses TRBV7-9 and TRBJ2-7; D tentatively fits TRBD1 or TRBD2 (5 bases each). The CDR3 runs 13 residues. Germline V gives CDR1 SEHNR, CDR2 FQNEAQ (reference sequence). Trimming took 5 bases from V and 2 from J, leaving 10 bases between them. CDR3 sequence (DNA): TGTGCCAGCAGCGGGACGAGAACCTACGAGCAGTACTTC. Translating it yields CASSGTRTYEQYF. The variable domain in full, with the rest retrieved from reference TRBV7-9 and TRBJ2-7, is DTGVSQNPRHKITKRGQNVTFRCDPISEHNRLYWYRQTLGQGPEFLTYFQNEAQLEKSRLLSDRFSAERPKGSFSTLEIQRTEQGDSAMYLCASSGTRTYEQYFGPGTRLTVT.

The V call is TRBV29-1, the J call TRBJ2-5, with a weak D call TRBD1 (6 bases). CDR3 length equals 13 residues. V dropped 3 bases and J dropped 2 bases, with 10 bases sitting between them. Looked up from germline, CDR1 is SQVTM and CDR2 is ANQGSEA. The CDR3 sequence: CSVEGQLQETQYF. DNA of the CDR3: TGCAGCGTTGAGGGACAATTGCAAGAGACCCAGTACTTC.

The chain carries TRBV6-5 and TRBJ1-2; 8 bases align to TRBD1. J lost 4 bases, V lost 5 bases, and 9 bases had no gene match. Germline loops: CDR1 MNHEY, CDR2 SVGAGI. The CDR3 consists of 15 residues. The CDR3 DNA reads TGTGCCAGCAGTACCGGTAGGACAGGGCTCTATGGCTACACCTTC. Its translation: CASSTGRTGLYGYTF.

J is TRBJ2-1 and V is TRBV7-8; tentatively, D is TRBD1 (5 bases). The ends were cut back, 5 bases at V and 9 bases at J, with 14 bases in the middle. The CDR3 runs 13 residues. Germline values: CDR1 SGHVS, CDR2 FQNEAQ. In DNA form, the CDR3 reads TGTGCCAGCAGCCCCGCTAGTAGGGGTGAGCAGTTCTTC. Amino acids: CASSPASRGEQFF. Looking up the rest from reference TRBV7-8 and TRBJ2-1 gives the full variable domain: GAGVSQSPRYKVAKRGQDVALRCDPISGHVSLFWYQQALGQGPEFLTYFQNEAQLDKSGLPSDRFFAERPEGSVSTLKIQRTQQEDSAVYLCASSPASRGEQFFGPGTRLTVL.

V usage is TRBV29-1 and J usage is TRBJ2-1, with 7 nucleotides matching TRBD2. From germline, CDR1 is SQVTM and CDR2 ANQGSEA. CDR3 size: 10 residues. Trimming removed 3 bases from V and 12 bases from J; junction bases left unmatched: 2. CDR3 DNA sequence: TGCAGCGTTGAGGGGGGGGGGCAGTTCTTC. Amino acid sequence: CSVEGGGQFF.

The gene calls are TRBV11-2 and TRBJ2-1, with D perhaps TRBD2 (5 bases). The germline gives CDR1 SGHAT, CDR2 FQNNGV. V was shortened by 4 bases and J by 3 bases, with 16 bases between the two germline ends. The CDR3 runs to 16 residues. The CDR3 sequence: CASSSSFPGIYNEQFF. The DNA of the CDR3 is TGTGCCAGCAGCTCCTCTTTTCCGGGAATCTACAATGAGCAGTTCTTC. Full variable domain (outside the CDR3, taken from reference TRBV11-2 and TRBJ2-1): EAGVAQSPRYKIIEKRQSVAFWCNPISGHATLYWYQQILGQGPKLLIQFQNNGVVDDSQLPKDRFSAERLKGVDSTLKIQPAKLEDSAVYLCASSSSFPGIYNEQFFGPGTRLTVL.

This clonotype has only a few counts. V and J are TRBV7-8 and TRBJ2-7, with 7 bases matching TRBD1. This CDR3 spans 14 amino acids. CDR1 and CDR2 from the germline V gene are SGHVS and FQNEAQ. Losses at the gene ends were 3 bases for V and 3 bases for J; bases not matched to a gene: 5. CDR3 sequence: CASSFNRGGYEQYF. CDR3 sequence (DNA): TGTGCCAGCAGCTTCAACAGGGGCGGCTACGAGCAGTACTTC. Complete variable domain (other parts from reference TRBV7-8 and TRBJ2-7): GAGVSQSPRYKVAKRGQDVALRCDPISGHVSLFWYQQALGQGPEFLTYFQNEAQLDKSGLPSDRFFAERPEGSVSTLKIQRTQQEDSAVYLCASSFNRGGYEQYFGPGTRLTVT.

This clonotype was found a few times. The gene calls are TRBV6-5 and TRBJ2-7; no definite D call. V lost 2 bases, J lost 1 base, and 6 bases lay in between. The germline V gene has CDR1 MNHEY and CDR2 SVGAGI. This CDR3 region has 13 residues. CDR3 sequence reads: CASSYLGSYEQYF. CDR3 coding DNA: TGTGCCAGCAGTTACCTAGGATCCTACGAGCAGTACTTC.

In DNA, the CDR3 is TGTGCCAGCAGCCAACCTGAAGGACGAGGCTACACCTTC. The encoded protein is CASSQPEGRGYTF. The chain combines TRBV14 with TRBJ1-2; D is unresolved. The CDR3 runs 13 residues. The V end lost 2 bases, the J end lost 8 bases, and 12 bases lay between the germline ends. The germline gives CDR1 SGHDN, CDR2 FVKESK.

CDR3 nucleotide sequence: TGTGCCAGCAGCCAACACGTGGGGGCAGAGACCCAGTACTTC. It translates to CASSQHVGAETQYF. The chain combines TRBV16 with TRBJ2-5; maybe TRBD1 (6 bases). Trimming took off 2 bases at V and 4 bases at J, with 11 bases between the two ends. Germline V gene lookup returns CDR1 KGHSY and CDR2 FQNENV. This CDR3 spans 14 amino acids.

A few counts support this clonotype. The germline gene is not matched at one end of the junction; a read error may be the cause. This rearrangement joins TRBV5-1 to TRBJ1-5; D unresolved. Germline V lookup: CDR1 SGHRS, CDR2 YFSETQ. There are 14 residues in the CDR3. The CDR3 sequence is CASSLGGPNQPQHF. For the CDR3, the DNA is TGTGCCAGCAGCTTGGGCGGTCCAAATCAGCCCCAGCATTTT.

The rearrangement joins TRBV12-3 or TRBV12-4 to TRBJ2-2, with a tentative D call TRBD1 (5 bases). The V gene lost 3 bases and the J gene lost 6 bases, with 14 bases spanning the gap. This CDR3 comprises 15 residues. CDR3 sequence reads: CASSFGSGLPGELFF. CDR3 nucleotide sequence: TGTGCCAGCAGTTTTGGGTCAGGGTTACCCGGGGAGCTGTTTTTT.

V is TRBV6-6 and J is TRBJ2-1; 9 bases are a match to TRBD2. The CDR3 spans 15 residues. Germline values: CDR1 MNHNY, CDR2 SVGAGI (reference sequence). With 5 bases clipped from V and 4 bases from J, the junction kept 6 bases outside the gene matches. CDR3 in amino acids: CASSHSGGPYNEQFF. Written as DNA, the CDR3 is TGTGCCAGCAGTCATAGCGGGGGACCTTACAATGAGCAGTTCTTC.

The genes are TRBV20-1 and TRBJ2-3, with unresolved D. Looked up from germline, CDR1 is DFQATT and CDR2 is SNEGSKA (reference sequence). The CDR3 consists of 17 residues. Trimming shortened V by 0 bases and J by 2 bases, and 18 bases separated the two germline ends. In DNA form, the CDR3 reads TGCAGTGCTAGAGATCCTAGGACCGAAACCTACACAGATACGCAGTATTTT. This encodes CSARDPRTETYTDTQYF.

The genes are TRBV5-1 and TRBJ1-5, with a tentative D call TRBD1 (6 bases). V gave up 2 bases and J gave up 3 bases, with 12 bases separating them. This CDR3 contains 15 residues. Looked up from germline, CDR1 is SGHRS and CDR2 is YFSETQ. The CDR3 region is CASSFYPGHNQPQHF. CDR3 bases: TGCGCCAGCAGCTTTTATCCGGGACACAATCAGCCCCAGCATTTT.

This clonotype has only one observation. The V gene is TRBV7-2, the J gene TRBJ1-2, with a possible D match to TRBD1 (5 bases). Deletions cut 1 base from V and 0 bases from J, with 9 bases between. In germline, CDR1 is SGHTA, CDR2 FQGNSA. CDR3 size: 15 residues. DNA of the CDR3: TGTGCCAGCAGCTTAGGGACATCACCTAACTATGGCTACACCTTC. Protein product: CASSLGTSPNYGYTF. Variable domain in full (rest from reference TRBV7-2 and TRBJ1-2): GAGVSQSPSNKVTEKGKDVELRCDPISGHTALYWYRQSLGQGLEFLIYFQGNSAPDKSGLPSDRFSAERTGGSVSTLTIQRTQQEDSAVYLCASSLGTSPNYGYTFGSGTRLTVV.

The gene calls are TRBV4-1 and TRBJ2-7; TRBD1 matches at 8 bases. Germline V CDR1 and CDR2: MGHRA, YSYEKL. CDR3 length: 15 residues. J lost 0 bases, V lost 1 base, and 2 bases had no gene match. The CDR3 DNA follows: TGCGCCAGCAGCCAAGTACAGGGGGTCTCCTACGAGCAGTACTTC. Protein sequence: CASSQVQGVSYEQYF.

The chain joins TRBV5-1 to TRBJ1-2, with TRBD1 identical over 8 bases. This CDR3 spans 15 amino acids. CDR1 and CDR2 from the germline V gene are SGHRS and YFSETQ. Germline trimming cut 3 bases from V and 4 bases from J; bases unmatched to any gene: 8. The CDR3, as DNA: TGCGCCAGCAGCTCCCGACAGGGGAGGACCTATGGCTACACCTTC. Protein sequence: CASSSRQGRTYGYTF.

The chain is built from TRBV20-1 and TRBJ2-7; D is possibly TRBD1 (6 bases). The CDR3 runs 14 residues. Germline lookup yields CDR1 DFQATT and CDR2 SNEGSKA (reference sequence). Trimming removed 5 bases at V and 3 bases at J, with 17 bases between. CDR3 bases: TGCAGTGCTGGAAAGCCGGGACACATCTACGAGCAGTACTTC. Residues: CSAGKPGHIYEQYF.

The J gene is TRBJ2-3, the V gene TRBV4-2; 12 bases map to TRBD2. The CDR3 spans 19 residues. V trimming: 0 bases; J trimming: 4 bases; junction bases outside the gene matches: 11. Germline V gene sequence: CDR1 LGHNA, CDR2 YNFKEQ. The DNA of the CDR3 is TGTGCCAGCAGCCAAGAAGGGCCTAGCGGGAGGGAATACGCAGATACGCAGTATTTT. It translates to CASSQEGPSGREYADTQYF.

In this sample, this clonotype turned up a few times. This chain joins TRBV29-1 and TRBJ2-3; maybe TRBD1 (6 bases). Germline CDR1 and CDR2: SQVTM and ANQGSEA. There are 13 residues in the CDR3. Trimming shortened V by 4 bases and J by 3 bases, and 11 bases separated the two germline ends. CDR3 coding DNA: TGCAGCGTTGTAGTGGGGGCAACAGATACGCAGTATTTT. Amino acids: CSVVVGATDTQYF.

The rearrangement links TRBV10-3 to TRBJ2-6; D is undetermined. Germline CDR1 reads ENHRY; CDR2 reads SYGVKD. V was trimmed by 6 bases and J by 4 bases, leaving 10 bases between them. The CDR3 has 14 amino acids. The CDR3, as DNA: TGTGCCATCAGGGCGGCGGAAGGGGCCAACGTCCTGACTTTC. It specifies CAIRAAEGANVLTF.